This TCR beta chain was sequenced during a study of Graves' ophthalmopathy and Graves' hyperthyroidism (dated by TCRdb to the late 2010s). At the level of the whole study: Peripheral blood was collected at initial diagnosis, prior to any treatment. TCR beta repertoire signatures were used to distinguish Graves' ophthalmopathy from Graves' hyperthyroidism and to predict progression to ophthalmopathy. In total, 135 blood samples were TCR-sequenced: 43 ophthalmopathy, around 75 hyperthyroidism and approximately 17 hyperthyroidism-to-ophthalmopathy patients. A discovery set of 95 to 100 patients (43 ophthalmopathy, 57 stable hyperthyroidism) was enrolled to explore V-J signatures distinguishing ophthalmopathy from hyperthyroidism. The independent validation cohort included 18 to 20 hyperthyroidism patients plus 17 patients who later progressed from hyperthyroidism to ophthalmopathy. In more than five hyperthyroidism patients, the T-cell repertoires found in thyroid tissue were compared with those found in blood. Once sampling was done, hyperthyroidism patients were given methimazole at a starting dose of 30 mg daily, while ophthalmopathy patients were given high-dose intravenous methylprednisolone. Points the paper makes about the study in general: In cross-validation, the 13-signature model distinguished ophthalmopathy from stable hyperthyroidism with nearly 90% sensitivity and 81.08% specificity, while in the test set the corresponding values were approximately 79% and 70%. Most expanded thyroid clonotypes with frequency above 0.001 were also detected in blood, suggesting blood repertoires may reflect the thyroid immune response. No statistical method was used to set the sample size in advance, and the investigators knew which group each participant was assigned to. In validation, the model predicted ophthalmopathy progression with 55% to 71% sensitivity and roughly 72% specificity; some twelve predicted patients were CT-confirmed with GO in a median of 6.5 months.

V is pruned by 6 bases and J by 7 bases, leaving 17 bases of the junction without a gene match. Reading from cysteine to phenylalanine, the CDR3 counts 18 amino acids. CDR3 DNA is the only sequence kept; it has 54 bases, read in frame from the first base. CDR1 and CDR2 are read off the germline V gene (reference sequence) as SGHAT and FQDESV. Ophthalmopathy patients were characterized by moderately to severely active disease, a Clinical Activity Score of at least 3, a NOSPECS grade of at least 4, and a disease duration under 3 months. Anyone with other autoimmune diseases, uncontrolled infections, pregnancy or lactation was excluded from the study. Diagnosis was based on clinical symptoms, serum thyroxine, TRAb, thyroid ultrasound and orbital computed tomography. PBMCs were isolated from more than 9 ml of fresh peripheral blood by Ficoll-Paque density gradient centrifugation. Total RNA was extracted with Trizol reagent and quality-checked on an Agilent 2100 Bioanalyzer.

In the case of this clonotype: No cognate antigen has been identified for it. Base qualities are missing; no much larger clone stands one base away.

TCR beta CDR3 regions were amplified from RNA transcripts for repertoire sequencing. The first round of RT-PCR was done with HTBI primers and the Qiagen OneStep RT-PCR kit, and was followed by a second round of multiplex PCR, then size selection and purification. Libraries were sequenced on an Illumina HiSeq2000 using paired-end 100 bp reads. The original pipeline was this. Reads were processed with SOAPnuke, discarding reads with adapters, uncalled bases, mean Phred below 15, or no exact constant-primer or identifier match. COPE v1.2.5 was used to merge high-quality paired reads. Unique nucleotide sequences were defined as clonotypes and aligned to IMGT TRB V, D and J references using MiTCR v1.1. Only V-J combinations with frequency above 0.0001 were analysed, covering more than 99% of repertoires. For each V-J combination, a TCR clonal expansion and chaos score was defined as F50 clonal expansion divided by the chaos observed in the TCRdist matrix. Features were reduced by Welch's t-statistics and random forest to over ten V-J combinations, which fed a naive Bayes classifier. The similarity between thyroid and blood repertoires was quantified using the Morisita-Horn index. Through fastp at Q25 and MiXCR, TCRdb rebuilt clones from the public reads, retaining in-frame beta chains. All rows with the same CDR3 protein become a single entry with the most common DNA and genes. In this record, the V and J calls reflect TCRdb's handling and not the investigators' own analysis. In all, the sample holds 600,000 to 950,000 distinct CDR3 sequences, and 40% of those were seen once. The ten largest clones capture about 40% of the sample.

Sequenced sample: peripheral blood. The TCR sequence derives from an adult man with Graves' ophthalmopathy. The rearrangement combines TRBV11-1 with TRBJ1-6; 8 central bases correspond to TRBD1. The DNA is as follows: TGTGCCAGCAGAGATCCCCGACGTGGACAGGGTGGCAATTCACCCCTCCACTTT. It is translated as CASRDPRRGQGGNSPLHF. Where the CDR3 stops, the reference TRBV11-1 and TRBJ1-6 genes take over; the full variable domain is EAEVAQSPRYKITEKSQAVAFWCDPISGHATLYWYRQILGQGPELLVQFQDESVVDDSQLPKDRFSAERLKGVDSTLKIQPAELGDSAMYLCASRDPRRGQGGNSPLHFGNGTRLTVT.